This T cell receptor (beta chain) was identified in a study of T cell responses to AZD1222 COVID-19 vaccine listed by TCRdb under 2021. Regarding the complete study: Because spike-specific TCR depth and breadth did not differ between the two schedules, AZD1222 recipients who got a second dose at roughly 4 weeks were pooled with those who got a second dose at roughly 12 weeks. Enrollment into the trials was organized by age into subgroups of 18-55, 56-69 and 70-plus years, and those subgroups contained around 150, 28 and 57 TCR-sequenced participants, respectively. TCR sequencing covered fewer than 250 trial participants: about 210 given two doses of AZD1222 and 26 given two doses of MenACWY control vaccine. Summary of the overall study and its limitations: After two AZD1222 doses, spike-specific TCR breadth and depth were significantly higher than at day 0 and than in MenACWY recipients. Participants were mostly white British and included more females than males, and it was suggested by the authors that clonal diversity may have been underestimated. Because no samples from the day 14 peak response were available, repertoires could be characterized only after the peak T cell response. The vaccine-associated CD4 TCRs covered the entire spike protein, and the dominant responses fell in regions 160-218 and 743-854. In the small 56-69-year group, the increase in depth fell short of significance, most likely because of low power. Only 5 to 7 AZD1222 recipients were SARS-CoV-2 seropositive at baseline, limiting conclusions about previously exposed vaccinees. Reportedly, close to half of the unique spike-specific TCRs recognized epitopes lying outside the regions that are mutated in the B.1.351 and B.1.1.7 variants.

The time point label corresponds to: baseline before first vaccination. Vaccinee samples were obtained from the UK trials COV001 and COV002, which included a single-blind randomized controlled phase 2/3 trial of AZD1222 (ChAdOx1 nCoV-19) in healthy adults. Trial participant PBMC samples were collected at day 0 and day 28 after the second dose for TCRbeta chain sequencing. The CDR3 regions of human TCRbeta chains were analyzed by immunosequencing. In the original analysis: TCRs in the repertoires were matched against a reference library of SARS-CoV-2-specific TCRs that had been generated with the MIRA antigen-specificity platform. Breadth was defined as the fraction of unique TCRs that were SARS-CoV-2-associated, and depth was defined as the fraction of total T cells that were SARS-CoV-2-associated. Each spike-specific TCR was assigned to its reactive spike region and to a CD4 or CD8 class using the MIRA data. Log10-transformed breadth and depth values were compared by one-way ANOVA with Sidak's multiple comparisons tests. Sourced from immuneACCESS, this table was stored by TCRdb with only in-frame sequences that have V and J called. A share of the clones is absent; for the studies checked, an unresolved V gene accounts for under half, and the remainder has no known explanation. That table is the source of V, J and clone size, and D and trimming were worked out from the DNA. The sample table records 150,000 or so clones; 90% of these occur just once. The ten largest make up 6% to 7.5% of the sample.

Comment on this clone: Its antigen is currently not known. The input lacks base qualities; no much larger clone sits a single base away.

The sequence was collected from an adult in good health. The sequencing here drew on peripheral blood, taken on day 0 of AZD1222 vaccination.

The DNA sequence reads TGTGCCAGCAGCTTAGGGACTAGCCGCAATGAGCAGTTCTTC. Its translation is CASSLGTSRNEQFF. Recombination connected TRBV7-8 to TRBJ2-1; 8 central bases correspond to TRBD2. Including cysteine and phenylalanine, the CDR3 has 14 amino acids. The kept DNA is CDR3 alone, 42 bases in frame from the first base. V is pruned by 1 base and J by 6 bases, leaving 2 bases of the junction without a gene match. CDR1 and CDR2, per the germline V gene, are SGHVS and FQNEAQ.